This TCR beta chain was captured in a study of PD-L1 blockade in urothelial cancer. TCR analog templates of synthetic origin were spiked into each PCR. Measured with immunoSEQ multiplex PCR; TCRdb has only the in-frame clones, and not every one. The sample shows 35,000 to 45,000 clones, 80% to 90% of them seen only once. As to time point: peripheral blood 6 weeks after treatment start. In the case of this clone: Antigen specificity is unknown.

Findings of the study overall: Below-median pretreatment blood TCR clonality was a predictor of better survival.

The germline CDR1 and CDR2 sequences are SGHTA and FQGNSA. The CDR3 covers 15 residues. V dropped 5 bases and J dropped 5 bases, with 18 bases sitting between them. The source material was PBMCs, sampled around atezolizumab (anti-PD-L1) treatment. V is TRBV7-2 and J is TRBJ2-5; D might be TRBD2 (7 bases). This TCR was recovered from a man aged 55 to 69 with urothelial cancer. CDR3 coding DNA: TGTGCCAGCAGCCGAGGGGGGGCCACCGGGGAGACCCAGTACTTC. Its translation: CASSRGGATGETQYF. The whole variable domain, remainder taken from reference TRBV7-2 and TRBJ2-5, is GAGVSQSPSNKVTEKGKDVELRCDPISGHTALYWYRQSLGQGLEFLIYFQGNSAPDKSGLPSDRFSAERTGGSVSTLTIQRTQQEDSAVYLCASSRGGATGETQYFGPGTRLLVL.